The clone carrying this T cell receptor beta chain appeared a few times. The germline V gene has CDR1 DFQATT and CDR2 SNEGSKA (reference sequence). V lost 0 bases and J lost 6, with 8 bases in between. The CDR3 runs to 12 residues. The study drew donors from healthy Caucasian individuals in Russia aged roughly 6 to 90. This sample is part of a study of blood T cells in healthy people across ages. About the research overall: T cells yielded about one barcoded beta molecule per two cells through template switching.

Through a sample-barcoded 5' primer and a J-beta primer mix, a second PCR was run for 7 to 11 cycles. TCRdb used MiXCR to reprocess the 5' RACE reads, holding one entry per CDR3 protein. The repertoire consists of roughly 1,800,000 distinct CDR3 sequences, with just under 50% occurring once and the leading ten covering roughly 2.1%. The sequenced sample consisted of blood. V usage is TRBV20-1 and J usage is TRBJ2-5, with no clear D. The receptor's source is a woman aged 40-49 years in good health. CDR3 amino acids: CSARESIKTQYF. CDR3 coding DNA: TGCAGTGCTAGAGAGTCGATAAAGACCCAGTACTTC.